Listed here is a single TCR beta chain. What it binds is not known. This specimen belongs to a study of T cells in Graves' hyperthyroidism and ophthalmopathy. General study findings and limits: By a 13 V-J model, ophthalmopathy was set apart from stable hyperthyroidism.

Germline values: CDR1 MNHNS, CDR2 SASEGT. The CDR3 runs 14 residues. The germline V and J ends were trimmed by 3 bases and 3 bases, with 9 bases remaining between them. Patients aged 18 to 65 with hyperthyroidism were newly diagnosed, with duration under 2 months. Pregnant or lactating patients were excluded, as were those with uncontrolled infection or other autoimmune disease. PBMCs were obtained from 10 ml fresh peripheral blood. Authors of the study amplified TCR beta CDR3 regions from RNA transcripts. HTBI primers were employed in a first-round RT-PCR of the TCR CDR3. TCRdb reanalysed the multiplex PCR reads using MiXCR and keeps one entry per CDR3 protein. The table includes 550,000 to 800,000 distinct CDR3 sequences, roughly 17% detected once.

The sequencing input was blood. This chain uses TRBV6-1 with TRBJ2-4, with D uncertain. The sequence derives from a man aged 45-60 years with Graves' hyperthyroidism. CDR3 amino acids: CASSDIGRKNIQYF. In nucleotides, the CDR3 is TGTGCCAGCAGTGATATCGGACGCAAAAACATTCAGTACTTC.